What follows is one T cell receptor beta chain and its context. Clones were read by immunoSEQ multiplex PCR, and TCRdb kept only the in-frame ones, dropping some. This sample has some 100,000 clones, with 70% to 90% found just once. The data were taken from a study of cytomegalovirus exposure and HLA in healthy donors. CDR3 length: 14 amino acids. V dropped 11 bases and J dropped 3; count of bases not matched to a gene: 9. Germline CDR1 and CDR2: WSHSY and SAAADI. The chain joins TRBV10-2 to TRBJ2-7; 11 positions agree with TRBD2. The TCR sequence derives from a young man in good health and CMV-seronegative. Sequenced input: PBMCs. CDR3 residues: CAVVRGLADYEQYF. The DNA for the CDR3 is TGCGCCGTCGTGAGGGGACTAGCGGACTACGAGCAGTACTTC.